Listed here is a single T cell receptor (beta chain). Its antigen is unknown. This entry is derived from a study of blood T cells in healthy people across ages. Study context: Per two T cells, template switching captured roughly one barcoded beta molecule.

V shed 10 bases and J 5 bases; nucleotides not matched to a gene: 12. The length of the CDR3 is 14 residues. Germline V gene data show CDR1 as MNHEY and CDR2 as SVGEGT. Notes on the study in general: Unsorted PBMC material precluded a definitive naive versus antigen-experienced comparison. Strong correlation linked observed beta diversity and percent naive T cells.

For the second PCR, which ran for 7 to 11 cycles, a sample-barcoded 5' primer and a J-beta primer mix were used. Each sample yielded at least 2.5 million CDR3-containing paired-end reads. TCRdb passed the 5' RACE reads through MiXCR, listing each CDR3 protein once. The sample shows approximately 360,000 distinct CDR3 sequences, more than 45% of them seen only once. Sequenced material: blood. This receptor was obtained from a man in his sixties in good health. J is TRBJ2-3 and V is TRBV6-2 or TRBV6-3, with 7 bases lining up with TRBD1. The CDR3 protein is CAIDAGTAIDTQYF. As DNA, the CDR3 is TGTGCCATCGACGCCGGGACAGCCATAGATACGCAGTATTTT.